This record covers a single T cell receptor (beta chain). The junction does not match germline at one end; this may be a read error. Described time point: sample taken at primary tumor resection. Frozen PBMC, nontumor lung or tumor provided whole RNA, which was sequenced unsorted. The data were taken from a study of spatial heterogeneity in lung cancer. Study details: Each time, sequencing found more beta-chain sequences than alpha-chain sequences.

The CDR3 contains 16 residues. From germline, CDR1 is SGHRS and CDR2 YFSETQ. Every TCR cDNA molecule bore its own unique molecular identifier. Using its own MiXCR run on the 5' RACE reads, TCRdb lists one record per CDR3 protein. The sample gives under 80,000 distinct CDR3 sequences, roughly 5.9% of which show up once; under 15% is in the top ten. V gene TRBV5-1 combines with J gene TRBJ1-4; a weak D match, TRBD1 (5 bases). This specimen was PBMCs, taken at surgery. The source is a female donor with early-stage non-small cell lung cancer. The CDR3 is CTSSSGRTAAGEKLFF. The CDR3 bases are TGCACCAGCAGCTCGGGGCGGACCGCGGCGGGTGAAAAACTGTTTTTT. Combining the CDR3 with reference TRBV5-1 and TRBJ1-4 gives the whole variable domain KAGVTQTPRYLIKTRGQQVTLSCSPISGHRSVSWYQQTPGQGLQFLFEYFSETQRNKGNFPGRFSGRQFSNSRSEMNVSTLELGDSALYLCTSSSGRTAAGEKLFFGSGTQLSVL.